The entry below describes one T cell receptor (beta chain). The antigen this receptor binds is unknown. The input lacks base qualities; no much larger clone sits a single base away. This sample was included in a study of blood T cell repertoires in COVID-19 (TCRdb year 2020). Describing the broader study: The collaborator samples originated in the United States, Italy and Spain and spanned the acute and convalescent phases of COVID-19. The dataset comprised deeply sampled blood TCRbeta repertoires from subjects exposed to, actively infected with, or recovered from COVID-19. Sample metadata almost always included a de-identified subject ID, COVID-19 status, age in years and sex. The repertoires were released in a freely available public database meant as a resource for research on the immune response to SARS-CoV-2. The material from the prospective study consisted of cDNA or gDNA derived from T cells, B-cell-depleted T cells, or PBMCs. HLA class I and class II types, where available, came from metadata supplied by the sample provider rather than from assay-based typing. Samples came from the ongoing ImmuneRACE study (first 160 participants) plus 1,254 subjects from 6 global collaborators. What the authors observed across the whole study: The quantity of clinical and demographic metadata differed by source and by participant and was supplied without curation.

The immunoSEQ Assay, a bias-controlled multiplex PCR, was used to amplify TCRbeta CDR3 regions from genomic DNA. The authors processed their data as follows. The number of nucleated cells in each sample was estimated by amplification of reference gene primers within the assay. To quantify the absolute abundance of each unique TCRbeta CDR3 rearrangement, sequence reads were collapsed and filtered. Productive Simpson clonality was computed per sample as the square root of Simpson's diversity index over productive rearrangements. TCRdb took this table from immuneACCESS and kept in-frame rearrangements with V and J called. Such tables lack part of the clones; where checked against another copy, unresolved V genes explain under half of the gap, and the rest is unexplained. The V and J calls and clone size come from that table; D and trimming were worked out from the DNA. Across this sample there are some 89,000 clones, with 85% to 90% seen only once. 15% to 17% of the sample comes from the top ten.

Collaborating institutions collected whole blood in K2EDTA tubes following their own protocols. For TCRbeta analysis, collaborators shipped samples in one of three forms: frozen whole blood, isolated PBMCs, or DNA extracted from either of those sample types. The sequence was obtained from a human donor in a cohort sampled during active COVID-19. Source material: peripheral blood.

The CDR3 protein: CAISNQGYGYTF. DNA sequence: TGTGCCATCAGTAACCAGGGTTATGGCTACACCTTC. Recombination joined TRBV10-3 with TRBJ1-2, with a weak D call of TRBD1 (5 bases match). In the germline V gene, CDR1 corresponds to ENHRY and CDR2 to SYGVKD. Trimming costs V 5 bases and J 5 bases, and their ends lie 9 bases apart. The CDR3 measures 12 amino acids from cysteine to phenylalanine. This entry keeps only the CDR3 DNA: 36 bases, framed from base 1.